This paragraph reports one TCR beta chain. What it binds is not known. This entry comes from a study of shared clonotypes between healthy human individuals. About the research overall: Per-donor plates numbered three CD4 naive, three CD4 memory, two CD8 naive and one CD8 memory.

TCRdb keeps only in-frame clones here, not all; method: immunoSEQ multiplex PCR. The sample lists some 2,100,000 clones; about 92% were seen once. General study findings and limits: Naive CD4 clonotypes were shared across a handful of donors at roughly 5.3%. In general, naive subsets displayed greater estimated richness than memory subsets did.

CD45RO negativity and positive selection for CCR7 defined naive CD8 cells, a population that excluded terminally differentiated effector memory CD45RA+ cells. Trimming shortened V by 4 bases and J by 0 bases, and 12 bases separated the two germline ends. The CDR3 loop spans 15 amino acids. The germline gives CDR1 SEHNR, CDR2 FQNEAQ (reference sequence). The genes are TRBV7-9 and TRBJ1-2; a weak D match, TRBD1 (6 bases). The TCR sequence derives from a man aged 18 to 29 in good health. Some clones in this sample may be carry-over from other donors' samples. The specimen was naive CD8+ T cells from PBMCs. CDR3 in amino acids: CASSSQGWANYGYTF. In nucleotides, the CDR3 is TGTGCCAGCAGCTCACAGGGTTGGGCTAACTATGGCTACACCTTC.